This TCR beta chain was retrieved from a study of blood T cell repertoires in COVID-19. Study context: The United States, Italy and Spain were the sources of the acute and convalescent COVID-19 samples.

This CDR3 spans 14 amino acids. Between the trimmed V and J ends, which lost 4 bases and 6 bases, there was a span of 14 bases. CDR1 and CDR2 from the germline V gene are MNHNY and SVGAGI (reference sequence). Per the authors' pipeline: Estimation of nucleated cell counts was performed using reference gene primer amplification. Data came from immunoSEQ multiplex PCR; TCRdb stores just in-frame clones and leaves some out. For V, J and clone size, that table is used; D and trimming come from the DNA. The table includes 29,000 or so clones, roughly 65% detected once. V usage is TRBV6-6 and J usage is TRBJ2-3, with D possibly TRBD2 on 6 matching bases. Sequenced material: peripheral blood. This receptor was taken from a human donor in a cohort sampled during active COVID-19. The CDR3 sequence: CASSLAALGDTQYF. The CDR3 DNA follows: TGTGCCAGCAGTTTAGCGGCGCTAGGGGATACGCAGTATTTT.